A single sample gave rise to the 23 T cell receptor beta chains below, sequenced in a study of immune evolution from preneoplasia to lung adenocarcinoma. Method: immunoSEQ multiplex PCR; TCRdb's copy keeps in-frame clones and lacks some. This sample has about 10,000 clones, with roughly 90% found just once. Sequenced: FFPE invasive lung adenocarcinoma tissue. Receptor source: a person aged 70 to 85 with invasive lung adenocarcinoma.

V and J are TRBV28 and TRBJ2-2; TRBD1 matches at 7 bases. Germline-derived CDR1 and CDR2 are MDHEN and SYDVKM. V shed 5 bases and J 9 bases; nucleotides not matched to a gene: 12. The CDR3 runs 15 residues. CDR3: CASSRGQVPYRELFF. For the CDR3, the DNA is TGTGCCAGCAGTAGAGGACAGGTACCCTACCGGGAGCTGTTTTTT.

The chain is built from TRBV30 and TRBJ1-3, with TRBD1 matching over 7 bases. Germline CDR1 and CDR2: GTSNPN and SVGIG (reference sequence). CDR3 length: 16 amino acids. V lost 3 bases to trimming and J lost 0 bases; unmatched junction nucleotides: 8. CDR3: CAWRASDRFSGNTIYF. The CDR3, as DNA: TGTGCCTGGAGGGCTTCGGACAGGTTCTCTGGAAACACCATATATTTT.

This clone was seen a single time. The chain recombines TRBV4-2 with TRBJ2-2, with D possibly matching TRBD2 (6 bases). The CDR3 runs to 15 residues. Germline CDR1 LGHNA, CDR2 YNFKEQ. V dropped 3 bases and J dropped 2 bases, with 10 bases sitting between them. The CDR3 nucleotides are TGTGCCAGCAGCCAGAGCGGGTTTAACACCGGGGAGCTGTTTTTT. Its translation is CASSQSGFNTGELFF.

This clone occurred once. The rearrangement joins TRBV6-1 to TRBJ2-2; no clear D. The length of the CDR3 is 14 residues. V was cut by 6 bases and J by 5 bases, with 13 bases left in between. Germline V gives CDR1 MNHNS, CDR2 SASEGT. The CDR3: CASSALFRTGELFF. The CDR3 DNA is TGTGCCAGCAGCGCCCTTTTTCGGACCGGGGAGCTGTTTTTT.

The rearrangement links TRBV7-9 to TRBJ2-3, with unresolved D. V lost 4 bases and J lost 5, with 10 bases in between. Germline V gives CDR1 SEHNR, CDR2 FQNEAQ (reference sequence). The CDR3 is 13 amino acids. For the CDR3, the DNA is TGTGCCAGCAGCTATTCCGTCGAAGATACGCAGTATTTT. This encodes CASSYSVEDTQYF.

This rearrangement joins TRBV5-1 to TRBJ2-1; 9 positions agree with TRBD1. Germline V gene sequence: CDR1 SGHRS, CDR2 YFSETQ. This CDR3 has 15 amino acids. V dropped 4 bases and J dropped 10; count of bases not matched to a gene: 12. DNA for the CDR3: TGCGCCAGCAGCCCGGACAGGGGAGGGTTATGGGAGCAGTTCTTC. The encoded protein is CASSPDRGGLWEQFF.

V and J are TRBV5-1 and TRBJ1-1; TRBD1 is a possible D gene (6 bases). The V gene's germline CDR1 is SGHRS and CDR2 YFSETQ. V lost 2 bases and J lost 3, with 14 bases in between. CDR3 length equals 15 residues. This CDR3 is CASSFWGGVDTEAFF. The CDR3 bases are TGCGCCAGCAGCTTTTGGGGGGGCGTGGACACTGAAGCTTTCTTT. Complete variable domain (other parts from reference TRBV5-1 and TRBJ1-1): KAGVTQTPRYLIKTRGQQVTLSCSPISGHRSVSWYQQTPGQGLQFLFEYFSETQRNKGNFPGRFSGRQFSNSRSEMNVSTLELGDSALYLCASSFWGGVDTEAFFGQGTRLTVV.

The gene calls are TRBV7-2 and TRBJ2-7; 10 bases agree with TRBD2. V was clipped by 1 base and J by 0 bases; unmatched bases: 6. The germline V gene encodes CDR1 SGHTA and CDR2 FQGNSA. The CDR3 is made up of 17 amino acids. The CDR3 loop reads CASSLESGGAHSYEQYF. In DNA, the CDR3 is TGTGCCAGCAGCTTAGAAAGCGGGGGGGCTCACTCCTACGAGCAGTACTTC.

This chain connects TRBV19 to TRBJ2-5; 7 positions agree with TRBD1. Per the germline V gene, CDR1 is LNHDA and CDR2 is SQIVND (reference sequence). The CDR3 totals 15 residues. With V trimmed by 3 bases and J by 2 bases, 6 bases remained unmatched. The CDR3 DNA is TGTGCCAGTAGTATCACAGGGGCCGTACAAGAGACCCAGTACTTC. The encoded protein is CASSITGAVQETQYF. The variable domain in full, with the rest retrieved from reference TRBV19 and TRBJ2-5, is DGGITQSPKYLFRKEGQNVTLSCEQNLNHDAMYWYRQDPGQGLRLIYYSQIVNDFQKGDIAEGYSVSREKKESFPLTVTSAQKNPTAFYLCASSITGAVQETQYFGPGTRLLVL.

The chain joins TRBV6-6 to TRBJ2-2, with TRBD2 matching 10 bases. This CDR3 region has 16 residues. Germline V gives CDR1 MNHNY, CDR2 SVGAGI (reference sequence). V was clipped by 0 bases and J by 5 bases; unmatched bases: 3. CDR3 amino acids: CASSYSSGRQTGELFF. DNA of the CDR3: TGTGCCAGCAGTTACTCTAGCGGGAGGCAAACCGGGGAGCTGTTTTTT.

In its sample, this clone was seen a few times. The rearrangement links TRBV28 to TRBJ2-1; D could derive from TRBD1 or TRBD2 (5 bases each). The CDR3 consists of 14 residues. Germline values: CDR1 MDHEN, CDR2 SYDVKM. The V gene lost 8 bases and the J gene lost 4 bases, with 15 bases spanning the gap. The CDR3 region has the DNA TGTGCCAGCCTCACAGAATGGGGGTACAATGAGCAGTTCTTC. This codes for CASLTEWGYNEQFF.

This clone was seen a handful of times. The chain couples TRBV6-1 to TRBJ1-1; no clear D gene. CDR1 and CDR2 from the germline V gene are MNHNS and SASEGT. The CDR3 length is 14 residues. V shed 4 bases and J shed 1 base, with 10 bases lying between them. The CDR3 coding sequence is TGTGCCAGCAGTGCATTCATTCCGAACACTGAAGCTTTCTTT. It yields the protein CASSAFIPNTEAFF.

The chain joins TRBV29-1 to TRBJ2-5, with 9 bases aligning to TRBD1. Germline assignment: CDR1 SQVTM and CDR2 ANQGSEA. The CDR3 runs to 12 residues. In DNA form, the CDR3 reads TGCTCGTCAGGGGACAGGGTTGGGACCCAGTACTTC. It codes for CSSGDRVGTQYF.

This clone was seen a handful of times. The chain has TRBV6-5 and TRBJ1-1; D is ambiguous. This CDR3 contains 12 residues. The V gene's germline CDR1 is MNHEY and CDR2 SVGAGI. V lost 5 bases to trimming and J lost 8 bases, with 12 bases between them. CDR3 loop: CASSSPGREAFF. The CDR3 nucleotides are TGTGCCAGCAGTAGCCCTGGACGGGAAGCTTTCTTT.

This chain joins TRBV30 and TRBJ1-1; tentatively, D is TRBD1 (5 bases). V lost 8 bases and J 0 bases, leaving 13 bases between the germline ends. Germline V gene lookup returns CDR1 GTSNPN and CDR2 SVGIG (reference sequence). The CDR3 loop spans 13 amino acids. Written as DNA, the CDR3 is TGTGCCGAGAGGGGCAGGTTGAACACTGAAGCTTTCTTT. This gives the protein CAERGRLNTEAFF.

V gene TRBV28 combines with J gene TRBJ1-2; D is undetermined. Germline assignment: CDR1 MDHEN and CDR2 SYDVKM. This CDR3 contains 13 residues. V lost 3 bases to trimming and J lost 5 bases, with 10 bases between them. In DNA form, the CDR3 reads TGTGCCAGCAGTTTCATTACGGGGTATGGCTACACCTTC. The encoded protein is CASSFITGYGYTF.

This chain links TRBV28 with TRBJ1-4, with D unclear. The germline V and J ends were trimmed by 3 bases and 2 bases, with 1 base remaining between them. The CDR3 has 12 amino acids. Germline assignment: CDR1 MDHEN and CDR2 SYDVKM. The CDR3 region has the DNA TGTGCCAGCAGTTTGACTAATGAAAAACTGTTTTTT. Encoded protein: CASSLTNEKLFF.

With regard to this clone: The sample contains more than one DNA sequence encoding this CDR3. The V call is TRBV6-5, the J call TRBJ1-3; 7 bases fit TRBD1. This CDR3 is 16 amino acids long. Trimming removed 0 bases from V and 1 base from J; junction bases left unmatched: 3. In germline, CDR1 is MNHEY, CDR2 SVGAGI. The CDR3 DNA sequence: TGTGCCAGCAGTTACTCGAGGGGGCCTTCTGGAAACACCATATATTTT. It encodes CASSYSRGPSGNTIYF.

J is TRBJ2-7 and V is TRBV6-5; 10 positions match TRBD1. The CDR3 covers 15 residues. CDR1 and CDR2 (germline): MNHEY, SVGAGI. The trim removed 6 bases at V and 7 bases at J, leaving 12 bases unmatched. CDR3 sequence reads: CASRRTGGDREEQYF. The CDR3 DNA reads TGTGCCAGCAGGCGGACAGGGGGGGACCGGGAAGAGCAGTACTTC.

The chain joins TRBV6-5 to TRBJ2-3, with 9 bases fitting TRBD2. The CDR3 length is 15 residues. Germline V gene sequence: CDR1 MNHEY, CDR2 SVGAGI. After removal of 5 bases from V and 1 base from J, the junction contained 4 bases not matched to a gene. CDR3 region: CASSTGGGGTDTQYF. The CDR3 DNA reads as TGTGCCAGCAGTACTGGCGGGGGGGGCACAGATACGCAGTATTTT.

The gene calls are TRBV2 and TRBJ1-5; 9 bases agree with TRBD1. J was trimmed by 4 bases and V by 8 bases; bases with no gene match: 6. Germline V gives CDR1 SNHLY, CDR2 FYNNEI. This CDR3 contains 14 residues. CDR3 DNA sequence: TGTGCCAGCTTCACAGGGGGCGCGAATCAGCCCCAGCATTTT. Residues: CASFTGGANQPQHF.

The chain uses TRBV2 and TRBJ2-3, with D perhaps given as TRBD1 or TRBD2 (5 bases each). CDR1 and CDR2 from the germline V gene are SNHLY and FYNNEI. This CDR3 region has 13 residues. Trimming removed 8 bases from V and 2 bases from J, with 11 bases in between. CDR3 coding DNA: TGTGCCAGCGGGGACGGTTACACAGATACGCAGTATTTT. The encoded protein is CASGDGYTDTQYF.

The V call is TRBV6-6, the J call TRBJ2-7; possibly TRBD1 for D (6 bases). V lost 3 bases to trimming and J lost 6 bases, with 12 bases between them. The length of the CDR3 is 13 residues. The V gene's germline CDR1 is MNHNY and CDR2 SVGAGI (reference sequence). CDR3 loop: CASSYELGGEQYF. CDR3 DNA sequence: TGTGCCAGCAGTTATGAATTAGGGGGCGAGCAGTACTTC.